Listed here are 4 T cell receptor beta chains from one sample, sequenced in a study of vaccination effects on CD4 cells after COVID-19. Their recognized antigens are unknown. The data were produced by immunoSEQ multiplex PCR, yet TCRdb's version contains in-frame clones alone and is incomplete. This table has roughly 63,000 clones, around 80% appearing once. Antigen-specific CD4+ T cell clonotypes were called by their expansion after viral peptide-pool culture in ViraFEST. Culturing for about 9 days preceded CD4+ T cell isolation. Having tested negative for nucleocapsid antibodies, the vaccine recipients showed no prior SARS-CoV-2 infection. Sequences were derived from CD4+ T cells from PBMCs cultured with SARS-CoV-2 spike peptides, sampled before COVID-19 vaccination. Source of these receptors: a human donor who received a COVID-19 vaccine.

The chain carries TRBV10-3 and TRBJ2-2, with D maybe TRBD1 (5 bases). V lost 11 bases and J lost 1, with 17 bases in between. Germline assignment: CDR1 ENHRY and CDR2 SYGVKD. The CDR3 runs 15 residues. The CDR3 reads CAASQLTGNTGELFF. CDR3 in DNA: TGTGCCGCTTCCCAGTTAACAGGGAACACCGGGGAGCTGTTTTTT.

This chain links TRBV5-6 with TRBJ2-1; D unclear. Between the trimmed V and J ends, which lost 2 bases and 3 bases, there was a span of 9 bases. CDR1 is SGHDT, CDR2 YYEEEE, per germline. CDR3 length: 14 residues. CDR3 residues: CASSLVVSYNEQFF. In DNA form, the CDR3 reads TGTGCCAGCAGCTTAGTCGTCAGCTACAATGAGCAGTTCTTC.

This clone was recorded once. The V and J genes are TRBV5-8 and TRBJ2-1; 13 nucleotides match TRBD2. Trimming removed 7 bases from V and 7 bases from J; junction bases left unmatched: 17. This CDR3 contains 18 residues. The germline CDR1 and CDR2 sequences are SGHTS and YDEGEE. CDR3 DNA sequence: TGTGCCAGCCCGGAACTACTAGCGGGGGGGCTCAGTGGGAATGAGCAGTTCTTC. Encoded protein: CASPELLAGGLSGNEQFF.

CDR3 bases: TGTGCCAGCAGCTTAACCACCAGCACTGAAGCTTTCTTT. Translated, it gives CASSLTTSTEAFF. The chain is built from TRBV7-3 and TRBJ1-1; D unclear. The germline V gene encodes CDR1 SGHTA and CDR2 FQGTGA. The germline V and J ends were trimmed by 0 bases and 4 bases, with 6 bases remaining between them. The CDR3 is made up of 13 amino acids.